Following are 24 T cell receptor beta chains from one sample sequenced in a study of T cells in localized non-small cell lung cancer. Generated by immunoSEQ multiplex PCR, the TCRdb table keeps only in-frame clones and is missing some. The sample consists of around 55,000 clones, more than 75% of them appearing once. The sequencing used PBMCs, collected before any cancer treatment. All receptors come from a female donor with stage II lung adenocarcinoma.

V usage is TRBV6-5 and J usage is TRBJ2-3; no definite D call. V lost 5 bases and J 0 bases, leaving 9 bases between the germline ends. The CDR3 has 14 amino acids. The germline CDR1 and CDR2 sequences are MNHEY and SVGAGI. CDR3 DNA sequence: TGTGCCAGCAGTCAAGATTCTAGCACAGATACGCAGTATTTT. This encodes CASSQDSSTDTQYF.

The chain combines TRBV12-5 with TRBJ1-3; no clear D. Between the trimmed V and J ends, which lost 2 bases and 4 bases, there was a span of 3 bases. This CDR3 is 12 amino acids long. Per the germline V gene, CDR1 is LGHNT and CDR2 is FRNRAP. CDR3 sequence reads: CASGLQGNTIYF. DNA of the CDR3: TGTGCTAGTGGTTTGCAAGGAAACACCATATATTTT.

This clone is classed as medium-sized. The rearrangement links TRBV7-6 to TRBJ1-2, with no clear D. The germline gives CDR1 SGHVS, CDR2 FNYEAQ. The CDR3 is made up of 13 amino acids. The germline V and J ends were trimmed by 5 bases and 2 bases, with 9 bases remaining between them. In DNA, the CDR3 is TGTGCCAGCAGCCCCGCCGGAAACTATGGCTACACCTTC. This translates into CASSPAGNYGYTF.

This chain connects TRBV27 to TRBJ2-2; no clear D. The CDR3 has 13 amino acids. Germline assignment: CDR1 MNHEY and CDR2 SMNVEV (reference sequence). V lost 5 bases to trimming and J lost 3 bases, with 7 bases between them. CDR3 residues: CASSVGYTGELFF. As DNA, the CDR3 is TGTGCCAGCAGTGTAGGATACACCGGGGAGCTGTTTTTT.

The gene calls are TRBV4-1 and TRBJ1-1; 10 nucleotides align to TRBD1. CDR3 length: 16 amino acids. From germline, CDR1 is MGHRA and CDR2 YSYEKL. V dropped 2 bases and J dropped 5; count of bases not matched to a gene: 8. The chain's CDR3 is CASSQKPRTGGTEAFF. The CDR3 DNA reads TGCGCCAGCAGCCAAAAGCCGCGGACAGGGGGAACTGAAGCTTTCTTT.

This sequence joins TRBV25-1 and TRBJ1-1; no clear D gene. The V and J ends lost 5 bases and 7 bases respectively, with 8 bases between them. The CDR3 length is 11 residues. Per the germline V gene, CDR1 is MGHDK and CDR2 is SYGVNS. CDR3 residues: CASSLAREAFF. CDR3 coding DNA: TGTGCCAGCAGTTTGGCCCGTGAAGCTTTCTTT.

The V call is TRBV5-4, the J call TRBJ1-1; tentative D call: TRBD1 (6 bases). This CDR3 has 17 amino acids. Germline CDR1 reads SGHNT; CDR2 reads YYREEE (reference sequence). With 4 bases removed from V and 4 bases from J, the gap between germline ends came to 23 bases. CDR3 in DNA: TGTGCCAGCAGCCCGGGCCTTTACAGGGCTGACGGCACTGAAGCTTTCTTT. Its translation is CASSPGLYRADGTEAFF.

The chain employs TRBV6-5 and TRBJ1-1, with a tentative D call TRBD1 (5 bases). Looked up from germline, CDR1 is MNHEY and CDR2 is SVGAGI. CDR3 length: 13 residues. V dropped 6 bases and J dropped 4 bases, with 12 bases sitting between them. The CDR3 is CASSPPQGTEAFF. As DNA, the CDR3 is TGTGCCAGCAGCCCCCCTCAGGGCACTGAAGCTTTCTTT.

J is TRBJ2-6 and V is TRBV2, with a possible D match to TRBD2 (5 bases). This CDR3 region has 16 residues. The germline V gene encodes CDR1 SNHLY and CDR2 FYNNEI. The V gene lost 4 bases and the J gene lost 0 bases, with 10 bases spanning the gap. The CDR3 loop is CASSGGGNSGANVLTF. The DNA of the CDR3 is TGTGCCAGCAGTGGAGGAGGTAACTCTGGGGCCAACGTCCTGACTTTC.

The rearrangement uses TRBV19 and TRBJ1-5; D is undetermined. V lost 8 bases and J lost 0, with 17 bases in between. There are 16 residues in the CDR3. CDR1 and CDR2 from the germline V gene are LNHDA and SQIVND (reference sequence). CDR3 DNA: TGTGCCAGTCGAGGTAGTCACCTCTATAGCAATCAGCCCCAGCATTTT. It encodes CASRGSHLYSNQPQHF.

CDR3 protein: CASSSSGGYTGELFF. CDR3 coding DNA: TGTGCCAGCAGTTCTAGCGGGGGCTACACCGGGGAGCTGTTTTTT. The chain combines TRBV2 with TRBJ2-2; 10 positions agree with TRBD2. J gave up 3 bases and V 5 bases, and 3 bases lay outside the gene matches. This CDR3 contains 15 residues. CDR1 and CDR2 from the germline V gene are SNHLY and FYNNEI.

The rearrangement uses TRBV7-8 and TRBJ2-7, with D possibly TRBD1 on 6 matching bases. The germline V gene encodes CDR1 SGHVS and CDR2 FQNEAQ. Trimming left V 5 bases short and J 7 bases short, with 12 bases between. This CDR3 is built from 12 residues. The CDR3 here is CASSPRGVEQYF. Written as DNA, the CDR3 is TGTGCCAGCAGCCCCAGGGGCGTGGAGCAGTACTTC.

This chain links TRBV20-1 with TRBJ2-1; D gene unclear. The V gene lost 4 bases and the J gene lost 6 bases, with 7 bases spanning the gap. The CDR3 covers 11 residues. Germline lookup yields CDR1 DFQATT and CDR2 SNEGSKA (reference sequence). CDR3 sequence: CSATWRNEQFF. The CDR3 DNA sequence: TGCAGTGCTACATGGCGCAATGAGCAGTTCTTC.

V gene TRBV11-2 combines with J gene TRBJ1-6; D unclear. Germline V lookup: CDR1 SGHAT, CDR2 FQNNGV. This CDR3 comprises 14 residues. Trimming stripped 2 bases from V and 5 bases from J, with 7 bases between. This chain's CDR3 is CASSLSVDNSPLHF. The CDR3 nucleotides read TGTGCCAGCAGCTTATCAGTGGATAATTCACCCCTCCACTTT.

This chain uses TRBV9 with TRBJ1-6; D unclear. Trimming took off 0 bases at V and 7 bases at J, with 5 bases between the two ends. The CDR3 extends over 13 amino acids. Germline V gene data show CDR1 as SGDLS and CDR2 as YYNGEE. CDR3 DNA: TGTGCCAGCAGCGTAGGGACCAATTCACCCCTCCACTTT. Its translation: CASSVGTNSPLHF.

CDR3 sequence: CSPSTLSYGYTF. For the CDR3, the DNA is TGCAGCCCATCCACCCTCTCATATGGCTACACCTTC. The V and J genes are TRBV29-1 and TRBJ1-2; D uncertain. V was pared by 8 bases and J by 5 bases, with 15 bases between. The V gene's germline CDR1 is SQVTM and CDR2 ANQGSEA. The CDR3 runs 12 residues. Based on the CDR3 plus reference TRBV29-1 and TRBJ1-2, the full variable domain is SAVISQKPSRDICQRGTSLTIQCQVDSQVTMMFWYRQQPGQSLTLIATANQGSEATYESGFVIDKFPISRPNLTFSTLTVSNMSPEDSSIYLCSPSTLSYGYTFGSGTRLTVV.

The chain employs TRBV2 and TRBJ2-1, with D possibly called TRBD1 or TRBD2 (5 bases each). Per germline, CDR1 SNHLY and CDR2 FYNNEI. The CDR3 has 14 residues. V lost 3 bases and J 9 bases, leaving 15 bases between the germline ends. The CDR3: CASSEGRGWGEQFF. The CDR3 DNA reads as TGTGCCAGCAGTGAGGGACGGGGATGGGGTGAGCAGTTCTTC.

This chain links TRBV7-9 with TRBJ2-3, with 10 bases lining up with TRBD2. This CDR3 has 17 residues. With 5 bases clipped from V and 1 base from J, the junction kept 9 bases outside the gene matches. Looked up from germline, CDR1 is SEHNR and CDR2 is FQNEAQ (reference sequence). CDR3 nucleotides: TGTGCCAGCAGCGTTACGACAGCGGGGGGGCGCACAGATACGCAGTATTTT. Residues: CASSVTTAGGRTDTQYF. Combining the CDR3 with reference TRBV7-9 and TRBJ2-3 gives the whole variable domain DTGVSQNPRHKITKRGQNVTFRCDPISEHNRLYWYRQTLGQGPEFLTYFQNEAQLEKSRLLSDRFSAERPKGSFSTLEIQRTEQGDSAMYLCASSVTTAGGRTDTQYFGPGTRLTVL.

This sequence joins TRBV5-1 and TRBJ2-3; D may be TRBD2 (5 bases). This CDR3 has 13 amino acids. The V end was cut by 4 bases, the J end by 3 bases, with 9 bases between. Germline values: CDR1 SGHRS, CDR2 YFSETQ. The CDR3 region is CASSRTRTDTQYF. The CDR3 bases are TGCGCCAGCAGCCGTACTAGAACAGATACGCAGTATTTT.

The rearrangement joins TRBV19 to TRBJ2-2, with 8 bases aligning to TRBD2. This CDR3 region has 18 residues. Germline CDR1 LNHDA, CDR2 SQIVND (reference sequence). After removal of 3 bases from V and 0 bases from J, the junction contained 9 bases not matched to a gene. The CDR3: CASSIIAVGGANTGELFF. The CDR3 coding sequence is TGTGCCAGTAGTATCATTGCTGTCGGGGGGGCGAACACCGGGGAGCTGTTTTTT.

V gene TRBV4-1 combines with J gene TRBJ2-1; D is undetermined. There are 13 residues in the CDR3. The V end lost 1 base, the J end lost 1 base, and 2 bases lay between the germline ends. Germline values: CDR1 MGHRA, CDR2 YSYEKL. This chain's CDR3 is CASSQASYNEQFF. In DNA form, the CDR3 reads TGCGCCAGCAGCCAAGCTTCCTACAATGAGCAGTTCTTC.

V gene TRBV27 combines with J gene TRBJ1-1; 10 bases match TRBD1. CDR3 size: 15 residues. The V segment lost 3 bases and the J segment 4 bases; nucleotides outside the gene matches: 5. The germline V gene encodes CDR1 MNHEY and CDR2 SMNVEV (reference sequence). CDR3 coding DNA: TGTGCCAGCAGTTTGACAGGGGGCTTGGGCACTGAAGCTTTCTTT. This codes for CASSLTGGLGTEAFF.

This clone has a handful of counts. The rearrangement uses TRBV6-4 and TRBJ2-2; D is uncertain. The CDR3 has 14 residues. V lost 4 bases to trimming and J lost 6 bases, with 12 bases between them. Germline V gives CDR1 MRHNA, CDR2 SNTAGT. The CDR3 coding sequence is TGTGCCAGCAGTGCCTCCCCCGGTTCCGGGGAGCTGTTTTTT. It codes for CASSASPGSGELFF.

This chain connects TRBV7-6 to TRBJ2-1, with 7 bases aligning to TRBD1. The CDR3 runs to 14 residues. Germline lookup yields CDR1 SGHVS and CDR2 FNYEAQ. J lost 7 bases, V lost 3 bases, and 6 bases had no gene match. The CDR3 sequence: CASSFTQGWNEQFF. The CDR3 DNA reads TGTGCCAGCAGCTTTACACAGGGGTGGAATGAGCAGTTCTTC.